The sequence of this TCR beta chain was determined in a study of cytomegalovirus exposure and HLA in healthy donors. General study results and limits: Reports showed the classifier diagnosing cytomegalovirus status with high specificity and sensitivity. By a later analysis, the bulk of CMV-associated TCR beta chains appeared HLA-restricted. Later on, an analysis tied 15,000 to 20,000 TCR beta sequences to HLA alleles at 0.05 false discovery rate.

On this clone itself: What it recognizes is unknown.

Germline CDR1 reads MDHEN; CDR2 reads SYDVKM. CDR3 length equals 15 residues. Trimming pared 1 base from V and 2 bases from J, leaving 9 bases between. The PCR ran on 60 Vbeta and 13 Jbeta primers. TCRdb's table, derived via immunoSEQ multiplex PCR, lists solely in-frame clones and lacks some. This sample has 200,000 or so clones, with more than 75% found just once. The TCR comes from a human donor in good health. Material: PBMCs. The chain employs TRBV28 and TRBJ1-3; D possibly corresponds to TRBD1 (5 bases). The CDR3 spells CASSLFPGTGNTIYF. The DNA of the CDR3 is TGTGCCAGCAGTTTATTCCCAGGGACTGGAAACACCATATATTTT.